This T cell receptor beta chain was recovered during a study of T cell repertoires in cytomegalovirus infection. This clonotype was seen a handful of times. Its cognate antigen is unknown. General study points: Dominating the ex vivo response were HLA-C-restricted CMV-specific TCR beta clonotypes.

TCRdb re-called the reads with MiXCR, one entry per CDR3 protein. Of about 530,000 distinct CDR3 sequences in the sample, more than 25% were seen once. CDR3 length: 16 amino acids. In germline, CDR1 is SGHNT, CDR2 YENEEA. The V and J ends lost 4 bases and 0 bases respectively, with 15 bases between them. The chain uses TRBV11-3 and TRBJ1-2; D is perhaps TRBD1 (6 bases). The receptor was derived from a human donor in good health (CMV status not recorded). Some clones in this sample may be carry-over from other donors' samples. Input material: PBMCs. This chain's CDR3 is CASSYSGGRSNYGYTF. The CDR3 DNA reads as TGTGCCAGCAGCTACTCGGGGGGCCGATCTAACTATGGCTACACCTTC.